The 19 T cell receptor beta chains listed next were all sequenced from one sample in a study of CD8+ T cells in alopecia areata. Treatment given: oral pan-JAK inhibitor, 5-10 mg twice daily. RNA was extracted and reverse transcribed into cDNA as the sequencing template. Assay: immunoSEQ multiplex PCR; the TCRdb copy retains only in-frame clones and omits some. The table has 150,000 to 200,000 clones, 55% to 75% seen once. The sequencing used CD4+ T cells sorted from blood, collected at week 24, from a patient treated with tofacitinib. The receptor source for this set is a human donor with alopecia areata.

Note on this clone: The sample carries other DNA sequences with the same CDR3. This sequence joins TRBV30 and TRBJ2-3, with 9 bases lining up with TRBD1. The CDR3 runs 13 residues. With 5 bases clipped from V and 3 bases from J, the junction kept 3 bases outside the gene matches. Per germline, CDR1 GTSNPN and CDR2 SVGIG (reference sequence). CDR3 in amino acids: CAWGTGRTDTQYF. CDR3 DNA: TGTGCCTGGGGGACAGGGAGGACAGATACGCAGTATTTT.

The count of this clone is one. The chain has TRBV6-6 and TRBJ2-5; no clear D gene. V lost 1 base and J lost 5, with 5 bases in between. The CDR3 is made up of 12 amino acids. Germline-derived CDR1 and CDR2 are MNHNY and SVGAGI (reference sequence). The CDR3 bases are TGTGCCAGCAGTTACTTAAGGGAGACCCAGTACTTC. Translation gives CASSYLRETQYF.

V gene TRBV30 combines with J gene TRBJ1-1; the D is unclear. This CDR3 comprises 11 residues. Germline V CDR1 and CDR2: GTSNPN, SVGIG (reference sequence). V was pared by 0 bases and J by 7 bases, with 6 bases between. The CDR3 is CAWSVQLEAFF. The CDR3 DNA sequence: TGTGCCTGGAGTGTACAGCTTGAAGCTTTCTTT.

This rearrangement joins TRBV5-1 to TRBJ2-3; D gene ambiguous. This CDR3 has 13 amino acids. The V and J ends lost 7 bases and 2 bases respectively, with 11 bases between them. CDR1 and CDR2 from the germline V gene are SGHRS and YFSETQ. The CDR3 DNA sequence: TGCGCCAGCGGGGATTCCTTCACAGATACGCAGTATTTT. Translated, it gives CASGDSFTDTQYF.

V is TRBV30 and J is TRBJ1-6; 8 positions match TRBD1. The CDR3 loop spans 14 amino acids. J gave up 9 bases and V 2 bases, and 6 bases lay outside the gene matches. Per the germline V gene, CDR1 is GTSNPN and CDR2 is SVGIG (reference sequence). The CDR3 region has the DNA TGTGCCTGGAGTCTCAGGGGGCCGACTTCACCCCTCCACTTT. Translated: CAWSLRGPTSPLHF.

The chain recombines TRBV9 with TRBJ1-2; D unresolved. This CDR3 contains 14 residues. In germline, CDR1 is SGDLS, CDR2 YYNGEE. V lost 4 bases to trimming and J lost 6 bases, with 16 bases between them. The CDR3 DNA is TGTGCCAGCAGCCCCGTACCCCCCATTAATGGCTACACCTTC. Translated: CASSPVPPINGYTF.

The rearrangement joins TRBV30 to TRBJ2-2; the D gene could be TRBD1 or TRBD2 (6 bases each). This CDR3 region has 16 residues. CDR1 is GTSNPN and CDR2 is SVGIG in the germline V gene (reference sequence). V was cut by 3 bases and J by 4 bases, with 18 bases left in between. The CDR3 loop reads CAWRDRGRGVTGELFF. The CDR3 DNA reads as TGTGCCTGGAGGGATCGGGGGCGAGGTGTCACCGGGGAGCTGTTTTTT.

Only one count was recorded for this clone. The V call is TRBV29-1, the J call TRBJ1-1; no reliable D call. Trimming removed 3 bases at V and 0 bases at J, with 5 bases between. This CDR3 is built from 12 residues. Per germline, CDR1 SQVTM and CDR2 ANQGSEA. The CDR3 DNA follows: TGCAGCGTTGAGCGCATGAACACTGAAGCTTTCTTT. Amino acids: CSVERMNTEAFF.

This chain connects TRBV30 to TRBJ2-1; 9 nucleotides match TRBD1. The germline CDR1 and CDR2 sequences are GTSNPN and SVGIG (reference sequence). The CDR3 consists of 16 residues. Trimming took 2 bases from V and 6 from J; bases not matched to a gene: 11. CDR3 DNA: TGTGCCTGGAGTTCGGGAACAGGGGGCGCGGGCAATGAGCAGTTCTTC. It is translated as CAWSSGTGGAGNEQFF.

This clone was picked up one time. CDR3 bases: TGTGCCAGCAGTTTATGGGCAGGGTCCTACGAGCAGTACTTC. Encoded protein: CASSLWAGSYEQYF. The J gene is TRBJ2-7, the V gene TRBV27, with D possibly being TRBD1 (5 bases). CDR1 is MNHEY and CDR2 is SMNVEV in the germline V gene (reference sequence). The V and J ends lost 1 base and 1 base respectively, with 8 bases between them. The CDR3 loop spans 14 amino acids.

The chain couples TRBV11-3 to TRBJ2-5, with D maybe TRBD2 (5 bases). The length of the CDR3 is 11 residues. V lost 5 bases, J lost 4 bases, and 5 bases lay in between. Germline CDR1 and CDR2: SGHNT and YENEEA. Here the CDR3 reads CASSRGETQYF. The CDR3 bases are TGTGCCAGCAGCCGGGGAGAGACCCAGTACTTC.

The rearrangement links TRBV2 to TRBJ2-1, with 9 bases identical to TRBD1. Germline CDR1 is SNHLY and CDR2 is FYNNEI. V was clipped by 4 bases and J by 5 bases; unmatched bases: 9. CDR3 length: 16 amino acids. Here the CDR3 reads CASSGWDREFDNEQFF. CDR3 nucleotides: TGTGCCAGCAGTGGTTGGGACAGGGAGTTTGACAATGAGCAGTTCTTC.

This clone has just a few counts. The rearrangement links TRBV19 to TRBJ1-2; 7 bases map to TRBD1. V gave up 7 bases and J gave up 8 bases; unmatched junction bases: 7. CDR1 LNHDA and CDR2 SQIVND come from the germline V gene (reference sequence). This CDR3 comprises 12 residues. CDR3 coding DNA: TGTGCCAGTAACGCAGGGGGTCCCGGCTACACCTTC. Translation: CASNAGGPGYTF.

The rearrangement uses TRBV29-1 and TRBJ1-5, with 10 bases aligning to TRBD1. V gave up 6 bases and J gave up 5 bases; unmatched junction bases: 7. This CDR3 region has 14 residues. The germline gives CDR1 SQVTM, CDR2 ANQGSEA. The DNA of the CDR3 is TGCAGCGTGAGGGACAGGGGCTCTCATCAGCCCCAGCATTTT. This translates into CSVRDRGSHQPQHF.

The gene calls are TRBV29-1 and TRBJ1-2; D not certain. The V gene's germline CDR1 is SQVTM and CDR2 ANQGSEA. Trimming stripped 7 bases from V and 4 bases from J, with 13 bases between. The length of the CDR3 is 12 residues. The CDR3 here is CSARKGTYGYTF. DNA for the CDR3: TGCAGCGCCCGCAAGGGTACCTATGGCTACACCTTC.

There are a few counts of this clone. CDR3 DNA: TGTGCCAGCAGGGAGTCCGGGGCCAACGTCCTGACTTTC. This translates into CASRESGANVLTF. The chain uses TRBV2 and TRBJ2-6; D not resolved. This CDR3 is built from 13 residues. V was trimmed by 6 bases and J by 4 bases, leaving 7 bases between them. Germline CDR1 is SNHLY and CDR2 is FYNNEI. The full variable domain, with the rest looked up from reference TRBV2 and TRBJ2-6, is EPEVTQTPSHQVTQMGQEVILRCVPISNHLYFYWYRQILGQKVEFLVSFYNNEISEKSEIFDDQFSVERPDGSNFTLKIRSTKLEDSAMYFCASRESGANVLTFGAGSRLTVL.

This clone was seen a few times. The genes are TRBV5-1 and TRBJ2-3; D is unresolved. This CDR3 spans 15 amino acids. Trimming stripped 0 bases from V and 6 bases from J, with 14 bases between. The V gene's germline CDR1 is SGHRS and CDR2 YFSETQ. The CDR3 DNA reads TGCGCCAGCAGCTTGGCAAGGGAACCCCTCGATACGCAGTATTTT. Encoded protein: CASSLAREPLDTQYF.

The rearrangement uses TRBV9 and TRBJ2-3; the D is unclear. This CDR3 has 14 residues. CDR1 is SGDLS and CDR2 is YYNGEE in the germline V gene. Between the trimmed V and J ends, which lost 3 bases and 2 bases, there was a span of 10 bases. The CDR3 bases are TGTGCCAGCAGCGCTAAAGGGTACACAGATACGCAGTATTTT. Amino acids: CASSAKGYTDTQYF.

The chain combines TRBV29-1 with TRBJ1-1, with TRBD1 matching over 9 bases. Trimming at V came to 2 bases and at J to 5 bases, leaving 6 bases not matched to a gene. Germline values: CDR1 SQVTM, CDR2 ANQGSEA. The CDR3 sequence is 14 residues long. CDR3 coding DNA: TGCAGCGTTGAAAACAGGGGGCGAGTTACTGAAGCTTTCTTT. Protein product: CSVENRGRVTEAFF.